This record covers a single T cell receptor beta chain. Its antigen is undetermined. Each PCR replicate from the sorted subsets contained about 200 ng DNA, which is about 31,000 T cell genomes. TCRdb's table, derived via immunoSEQ multiplex PCR, lists solely in-frame clones and lacks some. The sample holds roughly 2 million clones, 90% to 97% seen once. The sample belongs to a study of shared clonotypes between healthy human individuals. Study details: Three CD4 naive, three CD4 memory, two CD8 naive and one CD8 memory plate were used per donor. Study-wide results and caveats: The represented genetic and exposure-history diversity was limited by the small number of donors.

This CDR3 is built from 17 residues. The germline gives CDR1 SGDLS, CDR2 YYNGEE. Deletions cut 0 bases from V and 1 base from J, with 16 bases between. The sequenced sample consisted of naive CD4+ T cells sorted from blood. Subset: CD45RA+ positively selected. The chain has TRBV9 and TRBJ1-1; D might be TRBD1 (5 bases). The sequence was obtained from a man younger than 30 in good health. This CDR3 reads CASSVAPRGVKNTEAFF. The CDR3 DNA follows: TGTGCCAGCAGCGTAGCCCCCCGGGGGGTCAAGAACACTGAAGCTTTCTTT.